This paragraph covers one T cell receptor beta chain sequence. The antigen it recognizes is unknown. The sample holds no much larger clone one base away, and base qualities are not on file. Trimming takes 2 bases off V and 3 bases off J; junction bases not matched to a gene: 1. From the cysteine up to the phenylalanine, the CDR3 has a length of 14 residues. Only the CDR3 region is kept as DNA, spanning 42 bases read in frame from base 1. CDR1 and CDR2 are drawn from the germline V gene (reference sequence): LNHNV, YYDKDF. This record comes from a study of T cells in Graves' hyperthyroidism and ophthalmopathy (dated by TCRdb to about 2019). Context from the whole study: Peripheral blood was sampled at the time of initial diagnosis, prior to any treatment. To identify TCR V-J signatures that set the groups apart, the researchers used a discovery cohort of about a hundred patients, made up of 43 with Graves' ophthalmopathy and some 55 with stable Graves' hyperthyroidism. Prospective prediction of ophthalmopathy was tested in an independent validation cohort of 18 to 20 hyperthyroidism patients and 17 patients who later progressed to ophthalmopathy. For training and testing, the 100 or so patients in the discovery cohort were randomly divided in a 7:3 ratio. In about 6 Graves' hyperthyroidism patients, the study also compared T-cell repertoires from thyroid tissue with T-cell repertoires from blood. Following sampling, methimazole starting at 30 mg daily was given to hyperthyroidism patients, and high-dose intravenous methylprednisolone was given to ophthalmopathy patients. The paper reports TCR Vbeta CDR3 sequencing of some 140 peripheral blood samples: around 45 ophthalmopathy, roughly 80 hyperthyroidism and approximately 17 progressor patients. Study-wide findings and limitations: In validation, progression to ophthalmopathy was predicted by the model with roughly 69% sensitivity and 72% to 85% specificity, a median of about 6.4 months before onset. Blood samples also contained most of the expanded thyroid clonotypes (frequency above 0.001), which suggests that blood repertoires may reflect thyroid immune responses. Sample size was not statistically predetermined, and blinding of investigators to group allocation was not performed. A 13 V-J signature model separated ophthalmopathy from stable hyperthyroidism, with about 90% sensitivity and about 81% specificity in cross-validation and 80%/75% in testing.

Stable Graves' hyperthyroidism was defined as no progression to ophthalmopathy during 18 months of follow-up. Hyperthyroidism patients were newly diagnosed, with disease duration under 2 months, and aged 18 to 65 years. The study excluded patients with uncontrolled infections, other autoimmune diseases, pregnancy or lactation. Diagnoses relied on clinical symptoms, serum thyroxine and TRAb, thyroid ultrasound and orbital computed tomography. PBMCs were separated from roughly 10 ml of fresh peripheral blood using Ficoll-Paque density gradient centrifugation. Total RNA was extracted using Trizol reagent, and RNA quality was assessed on an Agilent 2100 Bioanalyzer. Amplification of TCR beta CDR3 regions was carried out from RNA transcripts. A first-round RT-PCR of the TCR CDR3 used the HTBI primer set with the Qiagen OneStep RT-PCR kit. Libraries were constructed in a second round of multiplex PCR, after which size selection and purification were carried out. The libraries were sequenced on an Illumina HiSeq2000 using paired-end 100 bp reads. As for how the authors treated the data: SOAPnuke was used to process the raw data, throwing out any read that contained adapters or uncalled bases, had a mean Phred below 15, or lacked an exact constant-primer or identifier match. COPE v1.2.5 was used to merge high-quality paired reads, and clonotypes were defined as unique nucleotide sequences. Clonotypes were aligned to IMGT TRBV, TRBD and TRBJ reference segments using MiTCR v1.1. Only V-J combinations with frequency above 0.0001, covering approximately 99% of repertoires, were analysed. The TCS score was defined as the ratio of F50 (clonal expansion) to E x V (chaos), calculated using BLOSUM62-based TCRdist between CDR3 peptides within each V-J. Welch's t-statistics and random forest reduced just over 500 V-J features to fewer than 15, which were used in a naive Bayes classifier (R e1071). TCRdb reprocessing: public reads trimmed at Q25 with fastp, clones called with MiXCR, in-frame beta chains kept. CDR3 protein sequences are deduplicated, and each keeps its most common genes and DNA. The authors' filters were not applied to this entry. This sample is represented by about 690,000 distinct CDR3 sequences; 15% to 20% of them were singletons. The ten largest make up 15% to 19% of the sample.

The chain employs TRBV15 and TRBJ2-7, and 10 junction bases match TRBD2. The sequenced material came from blood. The TCR was taken from a man aged 50-59 years with Graves' hyperthyroidism. DNA sequence: TGTGCCACCAGCAGAACTAGCGGGGTCTACGAGCAGTACTTC. This encodes CATSRTSGVYEQYF.